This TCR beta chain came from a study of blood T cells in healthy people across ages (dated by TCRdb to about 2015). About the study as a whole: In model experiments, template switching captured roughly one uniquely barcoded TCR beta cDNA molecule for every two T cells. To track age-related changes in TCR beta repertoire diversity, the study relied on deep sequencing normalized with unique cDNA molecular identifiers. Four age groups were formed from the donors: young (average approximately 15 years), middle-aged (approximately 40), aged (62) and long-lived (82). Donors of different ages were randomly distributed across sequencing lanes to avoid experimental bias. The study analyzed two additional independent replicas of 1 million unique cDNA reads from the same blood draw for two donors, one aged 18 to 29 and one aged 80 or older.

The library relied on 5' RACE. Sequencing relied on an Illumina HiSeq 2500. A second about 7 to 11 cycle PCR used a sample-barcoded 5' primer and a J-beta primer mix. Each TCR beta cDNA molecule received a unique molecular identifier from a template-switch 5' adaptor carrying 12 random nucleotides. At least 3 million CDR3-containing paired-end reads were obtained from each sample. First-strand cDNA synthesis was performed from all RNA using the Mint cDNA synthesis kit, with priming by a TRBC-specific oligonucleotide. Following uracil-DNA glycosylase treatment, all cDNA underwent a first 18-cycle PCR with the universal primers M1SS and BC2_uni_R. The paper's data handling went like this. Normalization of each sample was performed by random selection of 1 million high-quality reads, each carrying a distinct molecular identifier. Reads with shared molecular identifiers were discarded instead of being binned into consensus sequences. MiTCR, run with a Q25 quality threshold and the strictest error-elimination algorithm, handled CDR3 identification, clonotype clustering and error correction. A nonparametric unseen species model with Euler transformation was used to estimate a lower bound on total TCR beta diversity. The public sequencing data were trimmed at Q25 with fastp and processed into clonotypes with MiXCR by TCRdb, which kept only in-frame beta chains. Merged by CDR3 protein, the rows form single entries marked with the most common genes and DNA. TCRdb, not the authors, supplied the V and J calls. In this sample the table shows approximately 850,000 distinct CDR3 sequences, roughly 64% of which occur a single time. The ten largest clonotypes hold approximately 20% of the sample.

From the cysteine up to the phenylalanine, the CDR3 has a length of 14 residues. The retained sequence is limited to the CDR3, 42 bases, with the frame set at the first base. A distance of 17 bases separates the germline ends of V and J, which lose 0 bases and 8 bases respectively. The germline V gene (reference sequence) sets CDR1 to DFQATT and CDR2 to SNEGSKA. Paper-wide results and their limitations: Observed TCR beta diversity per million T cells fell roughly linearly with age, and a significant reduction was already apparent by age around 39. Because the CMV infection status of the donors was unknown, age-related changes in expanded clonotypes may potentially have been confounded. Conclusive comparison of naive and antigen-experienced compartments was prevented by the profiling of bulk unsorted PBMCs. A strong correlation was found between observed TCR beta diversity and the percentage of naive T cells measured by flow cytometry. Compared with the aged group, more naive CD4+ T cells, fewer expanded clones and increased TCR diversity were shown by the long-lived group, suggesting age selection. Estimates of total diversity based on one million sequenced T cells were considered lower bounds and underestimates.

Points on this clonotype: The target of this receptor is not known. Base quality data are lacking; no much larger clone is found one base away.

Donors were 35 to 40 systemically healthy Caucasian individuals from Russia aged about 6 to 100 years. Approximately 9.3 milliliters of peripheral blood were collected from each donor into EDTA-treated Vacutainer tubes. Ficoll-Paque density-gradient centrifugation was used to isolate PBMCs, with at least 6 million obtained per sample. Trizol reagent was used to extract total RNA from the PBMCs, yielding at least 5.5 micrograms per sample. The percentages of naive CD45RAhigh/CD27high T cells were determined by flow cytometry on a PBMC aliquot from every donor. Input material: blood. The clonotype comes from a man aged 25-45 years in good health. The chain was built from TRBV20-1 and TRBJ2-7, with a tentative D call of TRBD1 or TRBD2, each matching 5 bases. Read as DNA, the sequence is TGCAGTGCTAGAGAAACTAGAGACAGATCGCAGCAGTACTTC. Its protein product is CSARETRDRSQQYF.